Listed below are T cell receptor beta chains from one sample, sequenced in a study of blood T cell repertoires in COVID-19. Profiling relied on immunoSEQ multiplex PCR, and the TCRdb table lists in-frame clones only, not all of them. The sample lists more than 45,000 clones; roughly 87% were seen once. What was sequenced was peripheral blood. Every receptor here comes from a human donor with active COVID-19. The donor label of this sample is uncertain. Each CDR3 is given with its conserved first and last residue. Fields, in order: D gene, V gene, J gene, clone size, CDR3 protein, CDR3 DNA. A D gene is named only where the DNA matches it firmly. Where a row states a size, it is once, few, many or the class of an expanded clone; other rows omit it.

d_call: NA; v_call: TRBV27; j_call: TRBJ2-7; clone_size: NA; cdr3_aa: CASRVSLQGGYYEQYF; cdr3_nt: TGTGCCAGCAGGGTTTCCTTACAGGGAGGGTACTACGAGCAGTACTTC
d_call: TRBD1; v_call: TRBV28; j_call: TRBJ1-2; clone_size: NA; cdr3_aa: CASSLIGTGKGGYTF; cdr3_nt: TGTGCCAGCAGTTTAATAGGGACAGGGAAAGGAGGCTACACCTTC
d_call: TRBD1; v_call: TRBV28; j_call: TRBJ1-1; clone_size: NA; cdr3_aa: CASSLTGGLTEAFF; cdr3_nt: TGTGCCAGCAGTCTAACAGGGGGTCTCACTGAAGCTTTCTTT
d_call: NA; v_call: TRBV4-3; j_call: TRBJ2-7; clone_size: once; cdr3_aa: CASSQAQGGSYEQYF; cdr3_nt: TGCGCCAGCAGCCAAGCGCAGGGTGGTAGCTACGAGCAGTACTTC
d_call: NA; v_call: TRBV28; j_call: TRBJ1-6; clone_size: NA; cdr3_aa: CASSLNGGGMNSPLHF; cdr3_nt: TGTGCCAGCAGTTTAAATGGGGGGGGAATGAATTCACCCCTCCACTTT
d_call: TRBD2; v_call: TRBV7-3; j_call: TRBJ2-5; clone_size: NA; cdr3_aa: CASSYGGGPETQYF; cdr3_nt: TGTGCCAGCAGCTACGGCGGGGGGCCAGAGACCCAGTACTTC
d_call: NA; v_call: TRBV2; j_call: TRBJ2-2; clone_size: NA; cdr3_aa: CASSRENTGELFF; cdr3_nt: TGTGCCAGCAGCCGGGAAAACACCGGGGAGCTGTTTTTT
d_call: NA; v_call: TRBV6-4; j_call: TRBJ2-1; clone_size: NA; cdr3_aa: CASSETPGAYNEQFF; cdr3_nt: TGTGCCAGCAGTGAAACCCCAGGGGCCTACAATGAGCAGTTCTTC
d_call: NA; v_call: TRBV2; j_call: TRBJ1-5; clone_size: NA; cdr3_aa: CASKGERQPQHF; cdr3_nt: TGTGCCAGCAAAGGGGAAAGGCAGCCCCAGCATTTT
d_call: TRBD2; v_call: TRBV5-4; j_call: TRBJ2-7; clone_size: NA; cdr3_aa: CASSLTSGEGEQYF; cdr3_nt: TGTGCCAGCAGCTTGACTAGCGGGGAAGGCGAGCAGTACTTC
d_call: TRBD1; v_call: TRBV4-2; j_call: TRBJ2-7; clone_size: once; cdr3_aa: CASSQGTDGYEQYF; cdr3_nt: TGTGCCAGCAGCCAGGGGACAGACGGCTACGAGCAGTACTTC
d_call: TRBD2; v_call: TRBV27; j_call: TRBJ2-1; clone_size: NA; cdr3_aa: CASRQKSSGGGNEQFF; cdr3_nt: TGTGCCAGCAGACAAAAGTCTAGCGGGGGGGGCAATGAGCAGTTCTTC
d_call: TRBD2; v_call: TRBV27; j_call: TRBJ2-1; clone_size: NA; cdr3_aa: CASSLGGMYNEQFF; cdr3_nt: TGTGCCAGCAGTTTGGGAGGGATGTACAATGAGCAGTTCTTC
d_call: NA; v_call: TRBV19; j_call: TRBJ1-2; clone_size: NA; cdr3_aa: CASAGVRDILTYGYTF; cdr3_nt: TGTGCCAGTGCTGGCGTTCGGGACATTTTAACGTATGGCTACACCTTC
d_call: NA; v_call: TRBV9; j_call: TRBJ1-3; clone_size: NA; cdr3_aa: CASSVAPGQISGNTIYF; cdr3_nt: TGTGCCAGCAGCGTAGCTCCTGGACAGATTAGTGGAAACACCATATATTTT
d_call: TRBD2; v_call: TRBV5-1; j_call: TRBJ2-5; clone_size: NA; cdr3_aa: CASSRTSGGAVARETQYF; cdr3_nt: TGCGCCAGCAGCCGGACTAGCGGGGGGGCCGTGGCGCGAGAGACCCAGTACTTC
d_call: TRBD2; v_call: TRBV5-4; j_call: TRBJ2-5; clone_size: NA; cdr3_aa: CATKNSGGNKETQYF; cdr3_nt: TGTGCCACCAAAAACTCCGGGGGGAATAAAGAGACCCAGTACTTC
d_call: TRBD2; v_call: TRBV5-5; j_call: TRBJ2-3; clone_size: NA; cdr3_aa: CASSLGLAGGHAGTDTQYF; cdr3_nt: TGTGCCAGCAGCTTGGGGCTAGCGGGGGGGCATGCGGGCACAGATACGCAGTATTTT
d_call: NA; v_call: TRBV20-1; j_call: TRBJ1-2; clone_size: NA; cdr3_aa: CSVPGSPHPTF; cdr3_nt: TGCAGTGTGCCCGGGTCGCCCCACCCCACCTTC
d_call: TRBD1; v_call: TRBV3-1/TRBV3-2; j_call: TRBJ1-2; clone_size: NA; cdr3_aa: CASSPGQGFYGYTF; cdr3_nt: TGTGCCAGCAGCCCGGGACAGGGGTTCTATGGCTACACCTTC
d_call: NA; v_call: TRBV4-2; j_call: TRBJ1-4; clone_size: NA; cdr3_aa: CASSQDGTLYNEKLFF; cdr3_nt: TGTGCCAGCAGCCAAGACGGGACTCTTTATAACGAAAAACTGTTTTTT
d_call: NA; v_call: TRBV9; j_call: TRBJ1-1; clone_size: few; cdr3_aa: CASSVGGKEAFF; cdr3_nt: TGTGCCAGCAGCGTAGGGGGCAAAGAAGCTTTCTTT
d_call: TRBD2; v_call: TRBV4-1; j_call: TRBJ2-5; clone_size: few; cdr3_aa: CASSRGRVGPQETQYF; cdr3_nt: TGCGCCAGCAGCCGAGGGAGGGTCGGCCCCCAAGAGACCCAGTACTTC
d_call: TRBD2; v_call: TRBV9; j_call: TRBJ2-7; clone_size: NA; cdr3_aa: CASSSGGNTDYEQYF; cdr3_nt: TGTGCCAGCAGCAGCGGGGGCAACACAGACTACGAGCAGTACTTC
d_call: TRBD2; v_call: TRBV3-1/TRBV3-2; j_call: TRBJ2-5; clone_size: NA; cdr3_aa: CASTPSGGPQETQYF; cdr3_nt: TGTGCCAGCACTCCCAGCGGGGGGCCTCAAGAGACCCAGTACTTC
d_call: NA; v_call: TRBV10-3; j_call: TRBJ2-3; clone_size: NA; cdr3_aa: CAIGQVPRTDTQYF; cdr3_nt: TGTGCCATCGGACAAGTGCCTCGCACAGATACGCAGTATTTT
d_call: NA; v_call: TRBV18; j_call: TRBJ1-3; clone_size: NA; cdr3_aa: CASSTSLPGALESTIYF; cdr3_nt: TGTGCCAGCTCGACCAGTTTGCCGGGTGCTCTGGAAAGCACCATATATTTT
d_call: NA; v_call: TRBV3-1/TRBV3-2; j_call: TRBJ2-1; clone_size: once; cdr3_aa: CASGHQGLSYNEQFF; cdr3_nt: TGTGCCAGCGGGCATCAGGGGCTCTCCTACAATGAGCAGTTCTTC
d_call: TRBD1; v_call: TRBV18; j_call: TRBJ2-7; clone_size: NA; cdr3_aa: CASSPTDWDRVPYEQYF; cdr3_nt: TGTGCCAGCTCACCGACTGATTGGGACAGGGTACCCTACGAGCAGTACTTC
d_call: NA; v_call: TRBV28; j_call: TRBJ1-1; clone_size: NA; cdr3_aa: CASSPSGWAEAFF; cdr3_nt: TGTGCCAGCAGCCCCTCAGGATGGGCTGAAGCTTTCTTT
d_call: NA; v_call: TRBV4-2; j_call: TRBJ2-3; clone_size: NA; cdr3_aa: CASKTNAGRGTDTQYF; cdr3_nt: TGTGCCAGCAAAACAAACGCGGGGCGGGGCACAGATACGCAGTATTTT
d_call: TRBD2; v_call: TRBV2; j_call: TRBJ2-1; clone_size: NA; cdr3_aa: CASKLRGGSYNEQFF; cdr3_nt: TGTGCCAGCAAGTTGCGGGGGGGCTCCTACAATGAGCAGTTCTTC
d_call: TRBD2; v_call: TRBV5-1; j_call: TRBJ2-2; clone_size: NA; cdr3_aa: CASRLAGANTGELFF; cdr3_nt: TGCGCCAGCAGGTTAGCGGGGGCGAACACCGGGGAGCTGTTTTTT
d_call: TRBD2; v_call: TRBV7-2; j_call: TRBJ2-3; clone_size: NA; cdr3_aa: CASSSTSVASDTQYF; cdr3_nt: TGTGCCAGCAGCTCCACTAGCGTCGCCTCAGATACGCAGTATTTT
d_call: NA; v_call: TRBV18; j_call: TRBJ2-1; clone_size: NA; cdr3_aa: CASSPENEQFF; cdr3_nt: TGTGCCAGCTCTCCGGAGAATGAGCAGTTCTTC
d_call: TRBD2; v_call: TRBV6-1; j_call: TRBJ2-2; clone_size: NA; cdr3_aa: CASSEVGGTGELFF; cdr3_nt: TGTGCCAGCAGTGAAGTGGGGGGGACCGGGGAGCTGTTTTTT
d_call: NA; v_call: TRBV4-2; j_call: TRBJ2-3; clone_size: NA; cdr3_aa: CASSQDGPPMDTQYF; cdr3_nt: TGTGCCAGCAGCCAAGACGGTCCGCCTATGGATACGCAGTATTTT
d_call: NA; v_call: TRBV4-1; j_call: TRBJ1-1; clone_size: few; cdr3_aa: CASSQVRANTEAFF; cdr3_nt: TGCGCCAGCAGCCAAGTTCGCGCGAACACTGAAGCTTTCTTT
d_call: TRBD1; v_call: TRBV2; j_call: TRBJ1-5; clone_size: medium-sized; cdr3_aa: CASSAGTGGGQPQHF; cdr3_nt: TGTGCCAGCAGTGCCGGGACAGGGGGTGGCCAGCCCCAGCATTTT
d_call: NA; v_call: TRBV27; j_call: TRBJ2-2; clone_size: NA; cdr3_aa: CASSLWGAAGELFF; cdr3_nt: TGTGCCAGCAGTTTGTGGGGCGCGGCCGGGGAGCTGTTTTTT
d_call: NA; v_call: TRBV27; j_call: TRBJ1-2; clone_size: NA; cdr3_aa: CASSLYSTGSSYGYTF; cdr3_nt: TGTGCCAGCAGTTTATATTCAACAGGGTCGAGCTATGGCTACACCTTC
d_call: TRBD2; v_call: TRBV3-1/TRBV3-2; j_call: TRBJ2-5; clone_size: NA; cdr3_aa: CASSPRGGGEETQYF; cdr3_nt: TGTGCCAGCAGCCCCCGGGGCGGGGGTGAAGAGACCCAGTACTTC
d_call: TRBD1; v_call: TRBV4-3; j_call: TRBJ1-4; clone_size: NA; cdr3_aa: CASSLRQGINEKLFF; cdr3_nt: TGCGCCAGCAGCCTCAGACAGGGGATAAATGAAAAACTGTTTTTT
d_call: TRBD1; v_call: TRBV14; j_call: TRBJ1-2; clone_size: NA; cdr3_aa: CASSQLGTVYGYTF; cdr3_nt: TGTGCCAGCAGCCAGCTCGGGACAGTCTATGGCTACACCTTC
d_call: NA; v_call: TRBV16; j_call: TRBJ2-1; clone_size: NA; cdr3_aa: CASSGGSLYSLNEQFF; cdr3_nt: TGTGCCAGCAGCGGCGGGTCACTTTACTCCCTCAATGAGCAGTTCTTC
d_call: TRBD2; v_call: TRBV20-1; j_call: TRBJ2-1; clone_size: NA; cdr3_aa: CSASERGGSYNEQFF; cdr3_nt: TGCAGTGCTAGTGAACGGGGGGGTTCGTACAATGAGCAGTTCTTC
d_call: TRBD1; v_call: TRBV3-1/TRBV3-2; j_call: TRBJ2-7; clone_size: NA; cdr3_aa: CASSQTGSTYEQYF; cdr3_nt: TGTGCCAGCAGCCAGACAGGGTCCACCTACGAGCAGTACTTC
d_call: TRBD2; v_call: TRBV9; j_call: TRBJ2-1; clone_size: NA; cdr3_aa: CASSYSGGALNEQFF; cdr3_nt: TGTGCCAGCAGCTATAGCGGGGGGGCTCTCAATGAGCAGTTCTTC
d_call: NA; v_call: TRBV14; j_call: TRBJ1-1; clone_size: NA; cdr3_aa: CASSRLGAGRTTEAFF; cdr3_nt: TGTGCCAGCAGCCGCCTAGGGGCCGGGAGAACCACTGAAGCTTTCTTT
d_call: NA; v_call: TRBV21-1; j_call: TRBJ1-3; clone_size: NA; cdr3_aa: CASSKPRPPSGNTIYF; cdr3_nt: TGTGCCAGCAGCAAACCGAGGCCCCCCTCTGGAAACACCATATATTTT
d_call: NA; v_call: TRBV5-8; j_call: TRBJ1-1; clone_size: NA; cdr3_aa: CASSLATAYDMNTEAFF; cdr3_nt: TGTGCCAGCAGCTTGGCCACTGCTTACGATATGAACACTGAAGCTTTCTTT
d_call: TRBD1; v_call: TRBV2; j_call: TRBJ1-4; clone_size: NA; cdr3_aa: CASSRQGRGGEKLFF; cdr3_nt: TGTGCCAGCAGTAGACAGGGGAGAGGAGGTGAAAAACTGTTTTTT